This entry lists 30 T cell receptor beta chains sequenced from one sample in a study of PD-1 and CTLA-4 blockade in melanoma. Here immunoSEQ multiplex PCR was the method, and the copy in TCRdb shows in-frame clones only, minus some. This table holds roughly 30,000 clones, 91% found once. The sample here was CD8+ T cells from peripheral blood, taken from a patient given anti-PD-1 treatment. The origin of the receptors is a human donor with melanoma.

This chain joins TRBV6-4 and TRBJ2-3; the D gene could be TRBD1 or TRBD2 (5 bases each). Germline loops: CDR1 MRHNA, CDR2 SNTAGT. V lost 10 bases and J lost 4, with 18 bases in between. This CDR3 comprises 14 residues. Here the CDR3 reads CATSPGPGSDTQYF. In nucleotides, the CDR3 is TGTGCCACCTCGCCGGGGCCCGGATCAGATACGCAGTATTTT.

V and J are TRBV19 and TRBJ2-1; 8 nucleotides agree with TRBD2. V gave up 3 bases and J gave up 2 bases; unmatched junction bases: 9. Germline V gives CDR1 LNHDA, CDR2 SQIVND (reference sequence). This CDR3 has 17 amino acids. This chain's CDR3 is CASSIGSGSPTYNEQFF. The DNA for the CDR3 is TGTGCCAGTAGTATTGGCAGCGGGAGTCCCACCTACAATGAGCAGTTCTTC. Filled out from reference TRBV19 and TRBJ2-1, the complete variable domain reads DGGITQSPKYLFRKEGQNVTLSCEQNLNHDAMYWYRQDPGQGLRLIYYSQIVNDFQKGDIAEGYSVSREKKESFPLTVTSAQKNPTAFYLCASSIGSGSPTYNEQFFGPGTRLTVL.

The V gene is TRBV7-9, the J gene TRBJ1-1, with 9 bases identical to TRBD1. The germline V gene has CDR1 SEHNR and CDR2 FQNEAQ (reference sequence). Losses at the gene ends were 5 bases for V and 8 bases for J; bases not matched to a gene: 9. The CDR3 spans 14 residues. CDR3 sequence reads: CASSRVGQGYEAFF. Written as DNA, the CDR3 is TGTGCCAGCAGCAGAGTGGGACAGGGTTACGAAGCTTTCTTT.

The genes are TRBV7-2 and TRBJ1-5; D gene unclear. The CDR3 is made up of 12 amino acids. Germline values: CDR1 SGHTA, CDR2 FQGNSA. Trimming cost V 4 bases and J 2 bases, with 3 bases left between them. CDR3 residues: CASSSRNQPQHF. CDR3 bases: TGTGCCAGCAGCTCCCGCAATCAGCCCCAGCATTTT.

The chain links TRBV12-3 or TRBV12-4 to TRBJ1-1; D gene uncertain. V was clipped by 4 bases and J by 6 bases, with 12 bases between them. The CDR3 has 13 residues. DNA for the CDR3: TGTGCCAGCAGTTCGACTCTTGGGCCTGAAGCTTTCTTT. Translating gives CASSSTLGPEAFF.

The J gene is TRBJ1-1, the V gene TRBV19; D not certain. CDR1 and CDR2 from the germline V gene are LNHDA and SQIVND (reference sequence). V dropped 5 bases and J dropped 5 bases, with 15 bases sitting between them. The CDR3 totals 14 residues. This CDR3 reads CASSDMTTGTEAFF. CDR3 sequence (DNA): TGTGCCAGTAGTGACATGACCACGGGTACTGAAGCTTTCTTT.

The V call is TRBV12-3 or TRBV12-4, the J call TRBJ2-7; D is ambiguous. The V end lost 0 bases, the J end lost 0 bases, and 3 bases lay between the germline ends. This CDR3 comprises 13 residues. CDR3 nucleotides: TGTGCCAGCAGTTTAGCAGCCTCCTACGAGCAGTACTTC. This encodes CASSLAASYEQYF.

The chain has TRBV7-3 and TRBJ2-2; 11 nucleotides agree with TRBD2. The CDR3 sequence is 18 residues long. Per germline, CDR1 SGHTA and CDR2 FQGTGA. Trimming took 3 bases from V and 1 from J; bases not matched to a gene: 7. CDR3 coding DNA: TGTGCCAGCAGCTTCCGACTAGCGGGATGGGAGAACACCGGGGAGCTGTTTTTT. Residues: CASSFRLAGWENTGELFF. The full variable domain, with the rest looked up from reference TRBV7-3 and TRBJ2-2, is GAGVSQTPSNKVTEKGKYVELRCDPISGHTALYWYRQSLGQGPEFLIYFQGTGAADDSGLPNDRFFAVRPEGSVSTLKIQRTERGDSAVYLCASSFRLAGWENTGELFFGEGSRLTVL.

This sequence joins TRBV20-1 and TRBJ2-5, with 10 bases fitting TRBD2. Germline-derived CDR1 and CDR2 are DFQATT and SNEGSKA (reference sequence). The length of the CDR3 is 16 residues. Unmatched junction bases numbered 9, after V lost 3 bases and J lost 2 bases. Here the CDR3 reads CSASTGGLAVQETQYF. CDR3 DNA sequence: TGCAGTGCTAGTACTGGAGGACTAGCGGTACAAGAGACCCAGTACTTC.

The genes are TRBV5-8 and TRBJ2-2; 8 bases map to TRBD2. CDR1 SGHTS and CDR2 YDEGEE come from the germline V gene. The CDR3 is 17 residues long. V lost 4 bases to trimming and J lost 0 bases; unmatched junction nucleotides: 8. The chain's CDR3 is CASSPPGGAPNTGELFF. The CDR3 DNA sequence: TGTGCCAGCAGCCCTCCGGGGGGGGCGCCGAACACCGGGGAGCTGTTTTTT.

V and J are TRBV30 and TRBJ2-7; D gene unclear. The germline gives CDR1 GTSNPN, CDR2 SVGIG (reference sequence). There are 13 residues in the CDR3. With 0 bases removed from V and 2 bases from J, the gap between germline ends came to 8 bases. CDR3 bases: TGTGCCTGGAGTGTTTCTGGGGCCTACGAGCAGTACTTC. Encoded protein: CAWSVSGAYEQYF.

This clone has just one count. The CDR3 DNA is TGTGCCAGCAGATTCCTACAGGGGAAAGTTGACACTGAAGCTTTCTTT. This codes for CASRFLQGKVDTEAFF. J is TRBJ1-1 and V is TRBV2, with 7 nucleotides matching TRBD1. Germline V gene data show CDR1 as SNHLY and CDR2 as FYNNEI. Trimming at V came to 6 bases and at J to 3 bases, leaving 13 bases not matched to a gene. This CDR3 spans 16 amino acids. The whole variable domain, remainder taken from reference TRBV2 and TRBJ1-1, is EPEVTQTPSHQVTQMGQEVILRCVPISNHLYFYWYRQILGQKVEFLVSFYNNEISEKSEIFDDQFSVERPDGSNFTLKIRSTKLEDSAMYFCASRFLQGKVDTEAFFGQGTRLTVV.

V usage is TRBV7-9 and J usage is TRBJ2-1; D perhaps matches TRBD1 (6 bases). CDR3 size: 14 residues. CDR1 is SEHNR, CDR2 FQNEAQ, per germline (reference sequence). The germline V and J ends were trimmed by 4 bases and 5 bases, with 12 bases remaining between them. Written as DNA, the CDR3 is TGTGCCAGCAGCTACACGACAGGTCACAATGAGCAGTTCTTC. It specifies CASSYTTGHNEQFF.

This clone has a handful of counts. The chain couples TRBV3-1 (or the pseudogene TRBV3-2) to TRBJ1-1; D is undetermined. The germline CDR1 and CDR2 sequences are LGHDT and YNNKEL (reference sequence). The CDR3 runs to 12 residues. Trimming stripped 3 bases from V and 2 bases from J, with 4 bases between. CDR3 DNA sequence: TGTGCCAGCAGCCAGGAAAACACTGAAGCTTTCTTT. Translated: CASSQENTEAFF.

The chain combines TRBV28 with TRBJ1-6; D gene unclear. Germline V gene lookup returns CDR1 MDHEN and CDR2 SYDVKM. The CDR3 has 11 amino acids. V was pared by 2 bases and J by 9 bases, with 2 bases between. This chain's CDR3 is CASSLSSPLHF. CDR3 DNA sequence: TGTGCCAGCAGTTTAAGTTCACCCCTCCACTTT.

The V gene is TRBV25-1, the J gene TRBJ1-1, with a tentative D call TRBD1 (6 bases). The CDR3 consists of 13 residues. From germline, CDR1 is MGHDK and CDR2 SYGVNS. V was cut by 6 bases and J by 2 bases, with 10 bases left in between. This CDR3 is CASRGGENTEAFF. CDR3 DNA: TGTGCCAGCAGAGGGGGGGAAAACACTGAAGCTTTCTTT. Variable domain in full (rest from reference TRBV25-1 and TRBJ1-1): EADIYQTPRYLVIGTGKKITLECSQTMGHDKMYWYQQDPGMELHLIHYSYGVNSTEKGDLSSESTVSRIRTEHFPLTLESARPSHTSQYLCASRGGENTEAFFGQGTRLTVV.

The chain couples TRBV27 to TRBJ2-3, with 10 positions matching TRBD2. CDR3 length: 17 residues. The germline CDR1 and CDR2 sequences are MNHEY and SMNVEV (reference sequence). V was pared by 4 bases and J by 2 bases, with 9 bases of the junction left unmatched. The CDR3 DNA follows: TGTGCCAGCAGTTCAATTCTAGCGGGAGTATTCACAGATACGCAGTATTTT. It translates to CASSSILAGVFTDTQYF.

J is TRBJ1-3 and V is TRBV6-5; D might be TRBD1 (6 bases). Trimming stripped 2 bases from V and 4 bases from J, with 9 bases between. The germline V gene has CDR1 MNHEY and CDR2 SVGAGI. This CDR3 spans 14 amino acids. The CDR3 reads CASSYATGGNTIYF. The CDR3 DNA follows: TGTGCCAGCAGTTACGCGACAGGCGGAAACACCATATATTTT.

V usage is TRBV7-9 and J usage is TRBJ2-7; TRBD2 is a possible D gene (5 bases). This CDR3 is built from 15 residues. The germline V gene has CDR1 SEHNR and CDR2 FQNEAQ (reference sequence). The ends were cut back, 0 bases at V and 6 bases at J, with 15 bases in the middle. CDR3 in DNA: TGTGCCAGCAGCTTAGCGGACGCGGGCTCTGGCGAGCAGTACTTC. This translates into CASSLADAGSGEQYF.

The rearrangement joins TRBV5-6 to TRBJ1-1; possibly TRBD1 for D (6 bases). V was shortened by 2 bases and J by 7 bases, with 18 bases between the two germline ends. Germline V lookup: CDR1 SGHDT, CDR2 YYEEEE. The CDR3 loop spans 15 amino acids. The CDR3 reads CASSFGGWTDFEAFF. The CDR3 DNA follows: TGTGCCAGCAGCTTTGGGGGGTGGACAGACTTTGAAGCTTTCTTT.

The CDR3 sequence is CASSTGLGANEKLFF. The CDR3 coding sequence is TGTGCCAGCAGTACAGGGTTAGGAGCTAATGAAAAACTGTTTTTT. The chain couples TRBV6-5 to TRBJ1-4, with D possibly TRBD1 on 6 matching bases. Germline loops: CDR1 MNHEY, CDR2 SVGAGI. V lost 5 bases, J lost 3 bases, and 13 bases lay in between. The CDR3 has 15 residues.

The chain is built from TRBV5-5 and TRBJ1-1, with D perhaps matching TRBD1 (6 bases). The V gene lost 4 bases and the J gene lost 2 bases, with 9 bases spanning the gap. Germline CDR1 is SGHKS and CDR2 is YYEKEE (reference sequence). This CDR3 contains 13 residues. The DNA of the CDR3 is TGTGCCAGCAGCCCGGGGGCCAACACTGAAGCTTTCTTT. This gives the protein CASSPGANTEAFF.

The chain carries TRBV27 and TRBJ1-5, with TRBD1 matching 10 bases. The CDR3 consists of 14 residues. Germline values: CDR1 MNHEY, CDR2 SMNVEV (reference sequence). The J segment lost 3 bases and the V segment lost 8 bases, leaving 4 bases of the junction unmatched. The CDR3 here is CASGQGGNNQPQHF. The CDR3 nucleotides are TGTGCCAGCGGACAGGGGGGTAACAATCAGCCCCAGCATTTT.

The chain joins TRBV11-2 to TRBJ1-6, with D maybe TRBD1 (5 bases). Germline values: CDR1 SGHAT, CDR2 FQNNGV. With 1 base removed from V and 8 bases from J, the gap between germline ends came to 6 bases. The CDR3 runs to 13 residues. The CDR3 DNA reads TGTGCCAGCAGCTTAGGGGACGATTCACCCCTCCACTTT. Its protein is CASSLGDDSPLHF.

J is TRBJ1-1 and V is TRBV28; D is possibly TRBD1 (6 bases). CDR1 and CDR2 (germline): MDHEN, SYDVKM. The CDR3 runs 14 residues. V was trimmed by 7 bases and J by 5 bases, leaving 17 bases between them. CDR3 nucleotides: TGTGCCAGCATAGAAAGGGGGGGACGGACTGAAGCTTTCTTT. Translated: CASIERGGRTEAFF.

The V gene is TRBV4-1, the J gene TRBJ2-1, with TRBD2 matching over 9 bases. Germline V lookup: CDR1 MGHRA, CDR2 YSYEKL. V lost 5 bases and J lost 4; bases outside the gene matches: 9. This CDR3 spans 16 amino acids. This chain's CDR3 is CASSKFSGRVYNEQFF. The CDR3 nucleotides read TGCGCCAGCAGCAAATTTAGCGGGAGAGTATACAATGAGCAGTTCTTC.

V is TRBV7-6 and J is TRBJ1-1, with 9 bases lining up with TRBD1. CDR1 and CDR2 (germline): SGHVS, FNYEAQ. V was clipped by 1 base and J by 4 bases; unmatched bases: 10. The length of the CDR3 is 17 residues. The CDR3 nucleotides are TGTGCCAGCAGCTTAGTAGACAGGGGGGACTTGGGCACTGAAGCTTTCTTT. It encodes CASSLVDRGDLGTEAFF.

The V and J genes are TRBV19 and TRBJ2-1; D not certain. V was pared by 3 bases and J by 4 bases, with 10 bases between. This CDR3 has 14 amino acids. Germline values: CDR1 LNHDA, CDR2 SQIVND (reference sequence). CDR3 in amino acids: CASSIGDPYNEQFF. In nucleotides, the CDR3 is TGTGCCAGTAGTATCGGCGACCCGTACAATGAGCAGTTCTTC.

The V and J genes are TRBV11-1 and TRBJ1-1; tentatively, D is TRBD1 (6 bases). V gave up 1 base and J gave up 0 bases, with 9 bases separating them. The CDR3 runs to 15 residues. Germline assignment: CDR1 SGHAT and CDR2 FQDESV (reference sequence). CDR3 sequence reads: CASSLEQGLNTEAFF. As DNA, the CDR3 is TGTGCCAGCAGCTTAGAGCAGGGGCTGAACACTGAAGCTTTCTTT.

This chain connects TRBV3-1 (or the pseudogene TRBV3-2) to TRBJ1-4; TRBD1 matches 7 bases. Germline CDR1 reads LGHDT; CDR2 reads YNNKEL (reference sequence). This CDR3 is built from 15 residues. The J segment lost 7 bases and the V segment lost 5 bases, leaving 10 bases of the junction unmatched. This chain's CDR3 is CASSAGTPGGEKLFF. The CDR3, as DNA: TGTGCCAGCAGCGCCGGGACCCCAGGGGGTGAAAAACTGTTTTTT.